The source of this T cell receptor (beta chain) is a study of spatial heterogeneity in lung cancer. TCRdb recomputed calls from the 5' RACE reads with MiXCR, one row per CDR3 protein. The data contain about 87,000 distinct CDR3 sequences, roughly a fifth of them singletons. This clonotype has more than one count but fewer than ten. Germline V gives CDR1 SGDLS, CDR2 YYNGEE. Trimming left V 3 bases short and J 4 bases short, with 7 bases between. The CDR3 contains 12 residues. As for time point: blood at routine non-recurrence follow-up after resection. This receptor was identified in a male donor with early-stage non-small cell lung cancer. The sequenced sample was PBMCs, obtained at follow-up. This chain uses TRBV9 with TRBJ1-1; D call uncertain. Here the CDR3 reads CASSADSTEAFF. In DNA, the CDR3 is TGTGCCAGCAGCGCGGACTCCACTGAAGCTTTCTTT. The whole variable domain, remainder taken from reference TRBV9 and TRBJ1-1, is DSGVTQTPKHLITATGQRVTLRCSPRSGDLSVYWYQQSLDQGLQFLIQYYNGEERAKGNILERFSAQQFPDLHSELNLSSLELGDSALYFCASSADSTEAFFGQGTRLTVV.